These T cell receptor beta chains were read from a single sample in a study of PD-1 blockade in classical Hodgkin lymphoma. Profiling relied on immunoSEQ multiplex PCR, and the TCRdb table lists in-frame clones only, not all of them. The sample holds 25,000 to 30,000 clones, roughly 70% seen once. The sequences come from peripheral blood mononuclear cells (PBMCs), collected before the second cycle of nivolumab. Source of these receptors: a human donor with classical Hodgkin lymphoma. Both conserved end residues are part of each CDR3. The D gene is left open where the match is weak. Only some rows state a clone size, as once, few, many or a class for expanded clones.

V: TRBV28
size: NA
D: NA
J: TRBJ2-3
CDR3: CASSLMSGVNTDTQYF
DNA: TGTGCCAGCAGTTTAATGTCGGGGGTTAACACAGATACGCAGTATTTT

V: TRBV18
size: NA
D: NA
J: TRBJ1-2
CDR3: CASSLRQRGYTF
DNA: TGTGCCAGCTCACTACGTCAGAGGGGCTACACCTTC

V: TRBV10-3
size: NA
D: TRBD1
J: TRBJ1-4
CDR3: CAISATGTGGEKLFF
DNA: TGTGCCATCAGCGCAACCGGGACAGGAGGCGAAAAACTGTTTTTT

V: TRBV28
size: once
D: NA
J: TRBJ1-4
CDR3: CASSPGMGAGEKLFF
DNA: TGTGCCAGCAGTCCGGGGATGGGGGCTGGGGAAAAACTGTTTTTT

V: TRBV19
size: NA
D: NA
J: TRBJ2-5
CDR3: CASSIMGARKETQYF
DNA: TGTGCCAGTAGTATCATGGGGGCGCGTAAAGAGACCCAGTACTTC

V: TRBV27
size: NA
D: TRBD2
J: TRBJ2-1
CDR3: CASSPGTSGAYNEQFF
DNA: TGTGCCAGCAGTCCCGGGACTAGCGGGGCCTACAATGAGCAGTTCTTC

V: TRBV5-1
size: NA
D: NA
J: TRBJ1-2
CDR3: CASTPGEDYGYTF
DNA: TGCGCCAGCACCCCCGGGGAGGACTATGGCTACACCTTC

V: TRBV19
size: NA
D: NA
J: TRBJ1-5
CDR3: CASKLGNQPQHF
DNA: TGTGCCAGTAAATTGGGAAATCAGCCCCAGCATTTT

V: TRBV10-2
size: few
D: NA
J: TRBJ1-1
CDR3: CASRAMNTEAFF
DNA: TGCGCCAGCAGAGCAATGAACACTGAAGCTTTCTTT

V: TRBV27
size: NA
D: NA
J: TRBJ1-2
CDR3: CASSPTGFGGAGYGYTF
DNA: TGTGCCAGCAGCCCAACCGGCTTCGGGGGGGCAGGCTATGGCTACACCTTC

V: TRBV19
size: few
D: TRBD2
J: TRBJ2-3
CDR3: CASTSGGSPSTDTQYF
DNA: TGTGCCAGTACCAGCGGGGGTTCTCCTAGCACAGATACGCAGTATTTT

V: TRBV19
size: NA
D: NA
J: TRBJ2-5
CDR3: CASSTTGAAGGTQYF
DNA: TGTGCCAGTAGTACAACAGGGGCCGCGGGGGGGACCCAGTACTTC

V: TRBV6-6
size: NA
D: NA
J: TRBJ1-2
CDR3: CASSYKTNYGYTF
DNA: TGTGCCAGCAGTTACAAAACTAACTATGGCTACACCTTC

V: TRBV7-6
size: NA
D: NA
J: TRBJ2-7
CDR3: CASSFGEEFEQYF
DNA: TGTGCCAGCAGCTTTGGCGAGGAGTTCGAGCAGTACTTC

V: TRBV28
size: NA
D: TRBD1
J: TRBJ1-2
CDR3: CASSSLGTGWYGYTF
DNA: TGTGCCAGCAGTTCATTGGGGACAGGGTGGTATGGCTACACCTTC

V: TRBV6-5
size: NA
D: NA
J: TRBJ1-4
CDR3: CASSYSAGVNEKLFF
DNA: TGTGCCAGCAGTTACTCGGCAGGGGTAAATGAAAAACTGTTTTTT

V: TRBV19
size: NA
D: NA
J: TRBJ1-5
CDR3: CASSIVHGTDNQPQHF
DNA: TGTGCCAGTAGTATAGTTCACGGGACGGACAATCAGCCCCAGCATTTT

V: TRBV11-2
size: NA
D: TRBD1
J: TRBJ2-1
CDR3: CASSLAPWTGSIYNEQFF
DNA: TGTGCCAGCAGCTTAGCCCCCTGGACAGGGTCTATCTACAATGAGCAGTTCTTC

V: TRBV9
size: few
D: NA
J: TRBJ2-2
CDR3: CASRPTRSGTGELFF
DNA: TGTGCCAGCAGACCTACTAGGTCTGGCACCGGGGAGCTGTTTTTT

V: TRBV27
size: NA
D: NA
J: TRBJ2-1
CDR3: CASSFGGGREQFF
DNA: TGTGCCAGCAGTTTTGGAGGGGGTCGTGAGCAGTTCTTC

V: TRBV6-5
size: NA
D: NA
J: TRBJ2-1
CDR3: CASSDRYEQFF
DNA: TGTGCCAGCAGTGACCGTTATGAGCAGTTCTTC

V: TRBV5-4
size: NA
D: TRBD1
J: TRBJ1-1
CDR3: CASSKQGAETEAFF
DNA: TGTGCCAGCAGCAAACAGGGGGCTGAAACTGAAGCTTTCTTT

V: TRBV10-3
size: NA
D: NA
J: TRBJ2-1
CDR3: CAISERLYNEQFF
DNA: TGTGCCATCAGTGAGAGACTCTACAATGAGCAGTTCTTC

V: TRBV29-1
size: few
D: NA
J: TRBJ1-2
CDR3: CSVQTDDYGYTF
DNA: TGCAGCGTTCAGACTGATGACTATGGCTACACCTTC

V: TRBV7-9
size: NA
D: TRBD2
J: TRBJ2-1
CDR3: CASSSRTSGEFNEQFF
DNA: TGTGCCAGCAGCTCCAGGACTAGCGGGGAGTTCAATGAGCAGTTCTTC

V: TRBV10-3
size: NA
D: NA
J: TRBJ1-6
CDR3: CAICEGSSYNSPLHF
DNA: TGTGCCATCTGTGAAGGCTCGTCCTATAATTCACCCCTCCACTTT

V: TRBV10-1
size: NA
D: TRBD1
J: TRBJ1-2
CDR3: CASSATGIYGYTF
DNA: TGCGCCAGCAGTGCGACAGGGATCTATGGCTACACCTTC

V: TRBV2
size: NA
D: TRBD1
J: TRBJ1-5
CDR3: CASRRGQSDQPQHF
DNA: TGTGCCAGCAGACGGGGACAGTCGGATCAGCCCCAGCATTTT

V: TRBV6-5
size: NA
D: TRBD2
J: TRBJ2-1
CDR3: CASTVSGGYNEQFF
DNA: TGTGCCAGCACAGTTAGCGGGGGCTACAATGAGCAGTTCTTC

V: TRBV6-5
size: NA
D: NA
J: TRBJ1-1
CDR3: CASSYGWDMDTEAFF
DNA: TGTGCCAGCAGTTACGGATGGGATATGGACACTGAAGCTTTCTTT

V: TRBV6-1
size: NA
D: NA
J: TRBJ1-2
CDR3: CASTLRGLGAHGHTF
DNA: TGTGCCAGCACCCTCCGGGGGCTGGGGGCGCATGGCCACACCTTC

V: TRBV7-9
size: NA
D: NA
J: TRBJ1-6
CDR3: CASSLTQGPNSPLHF
DNA: TGTGCCAGCAGCCTAACGCAGGGACCGAATTCACCCCTCCACTTT

V: TRBV19
size: NA
D: TRBD1
J: TRBJ1-1
CDR3: CASIQPGQGITEAFF
DNA: TGTGCCAGTATACAGCCGGGACAGGGTATAACTGAAGCTTTCTTT

V: TRBV5-1
size: NA
D: NA
J: TRBJ2-4
CDR3: CASSLAGDGDIQYF
DNA: TGCGCCAGCAGCTTGGCAGGGGACGGGGACATTCAGTACTTC

V: TRBV9
size: NA
D: TRBD1
J: TRBJ2-3
CDR3: CASSAYTGGSTDTQYF
DNA: TGTGCCAGCAGCGCATATACAGGGGGTAGCACAGATACGCAGTATTTT

V: TRBV28
size: NA
D: TRBD1
J: TRBJ2-3
CDR3: CASSSGQGAFPDTQYF
DNA: TGTGCCAGCAGTTCGGGACAGGGGGCTTTCCCAGATACGCAGTATTTT

V: TRBV19
size: few
D: TRBD1
J: TRBJ1-6
CDR3: CASSIDATGGIDSSYNSPLHF
DNA: TGTGCCAGTAGTATAGACGCCACAGGGGGCATCGATAGCTCCTATAATTCACCCCTCCACTTT

V: TRBV5-4
size: NA
D: TRBD2
J: TRBJ2-3
CDR3: CAGRDSWGTDTQYF
DNA: TGTGCCGGGAGGGACTCCTGGGGCACAGATACGCAGTATTTT

V: TRBV5-6
size: NA
D: NA
J: TRBJ2-3
CDR3: CASSQGSTDTQYF
DNA: TGTGCCAGCAGCCAGGGGAGCACAGATACGCAGTATTTT

V: TRBV18
size: NA
D: NA
J: TRBJ1-1
CDR3: CASSPPGQGGTEAFF
DNA: TGTGCCAGCTCACCACCGGGGCAGGGAGGCACTGAAGCTTTCTTT

V: TRBV5-5
size: few
D: TRBD1
J: TRBJ1-3
CDR3: CASSSGTGFGNTIYF
DNA: TGTGCCAGCAGCTCCGGGACAGGGTTTGGAAACACCATATATTTT

V: TRBV9
size: NA
D: TRBD2
J: TRBJ2-1
CDR3: CASSETGTSGYNEQFF
DNA: TGTGCCAGCAGCGAGACCGGGACTAGCGGTTACAATGAGCAGTTCTTC

V: TRBV18
size: NA
D: NA
J: TRBJ2-5
CDR3: CASSPTTAWGETQYF
DNA: TGTGCCAGCTCACCAACGACAGCATGGGGAGAGACCCAGTACTTC

V: TRBV2
size: NA
D: TRBD1
J: TRBJ1-1
CDR3: CASRRQGNPNTEAFF
DNA: TGTGCCAGCAGGAGACAGGGTAATCCGAACACTGAAGCTTTCTTT

V: TRBV6-5
size: NA
D: NA
J: TRBJ1-1
CDR3: CASSSPTGVGNTEAFF
DNA: TGTGCCAGCAGTTCCCCCACCGGGGTGGGGAACACTGAAGCTTTCTTT

V: TRBV28
size: once
D: NA
J: TRBJ2-3
CDR3: CASFPGVNTDTQYF
DNA: TGTGCCAGCTTCCCCGGGGTTAACACAGATACGCAGTATTTT

V: TRBV28
size: NA
D: TRBD2
J: TRBJ2-3
CDR3: CASSLAGTSGAAQYF
DNA: TGTGCCAGCAGTTTAGCCGGGACTAGCGGGGCGGCGCAGTATTTT

V: TRBV28
size: NA
D: NA
J: TRBJ1-6
CDR3: CASRPTGNSPPLHF
DNA: TGTGCCAGCAGACCCACAGGGAACTCTCCACCCCTCCACTTT

V: TRBV28
size: few
D: NA
J: TRBJ1-1
CDR3: CASSGSSDRNTEAFF
DNA: TGTGCCAGCAGTGGTTCGAGTGACAGGAACACTGAAGCTTTCTTT